The sample holds a few counts of the clone carrying this T cell receptor beta chain. No antigen is known for it. Sorting that relied on CD45RO/CCR7/CD25/CD127/CD95/CD27 yielded CD4+ naive, central memory, regulatory and stem cell-like memory cells. Germline V CDR1 and CDR2: SGHTA, FQGNSA. V lost 3 bases and J lost 3, with 15 bases in between. The CDR3 runs to 15 residues. Expressed TCRB transcripts got sequenced, as all isolated RNA was reverse transcribed. Profiled with immunoSEQ multiplex PCR; TCRdb holds only in-frame clones, not every one. Counted here are 280,000 or so clones, approximately 16% occurring once; the ten biggest clones make up less than 0.02%. This sample was included in a study of beta chain features in type 1 diabetes. Study results and caveats: A moderate, significant TCRB CDR3 shortening appeared in type 1 diabetes across four CD4+ subsets. Sequencing used cDNA, and cells with high TCR expression could therefore be over-represented.

The specimen was naive CD4+ T cells from blood. The receptor was isolated from a man aged 18 to 29 with type 1 diabetes. This chain joins TRBV7-2 and TRBJ2-7; TRBD2 is a possible D gene (6 bases). DNA for the CDR3: TGTGCCAGCAGCTTCGGAGGGCTTCCCAACTACGAGCAGTACTTC. Its protein product is CASSFGGLPNYEQYF.